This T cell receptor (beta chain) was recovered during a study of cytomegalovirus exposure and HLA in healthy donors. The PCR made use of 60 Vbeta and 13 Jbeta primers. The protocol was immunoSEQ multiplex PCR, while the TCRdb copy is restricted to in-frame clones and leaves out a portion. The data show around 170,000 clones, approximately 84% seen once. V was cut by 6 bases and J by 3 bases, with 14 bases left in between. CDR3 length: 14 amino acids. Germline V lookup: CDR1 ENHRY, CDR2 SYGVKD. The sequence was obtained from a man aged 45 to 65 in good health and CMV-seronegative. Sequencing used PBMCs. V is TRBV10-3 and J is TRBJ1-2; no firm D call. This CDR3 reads CAISADSPDYGYTF. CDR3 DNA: TGTGCCATCAGCGCGGACTCCCCGGACTATGGCTACACCTTC.